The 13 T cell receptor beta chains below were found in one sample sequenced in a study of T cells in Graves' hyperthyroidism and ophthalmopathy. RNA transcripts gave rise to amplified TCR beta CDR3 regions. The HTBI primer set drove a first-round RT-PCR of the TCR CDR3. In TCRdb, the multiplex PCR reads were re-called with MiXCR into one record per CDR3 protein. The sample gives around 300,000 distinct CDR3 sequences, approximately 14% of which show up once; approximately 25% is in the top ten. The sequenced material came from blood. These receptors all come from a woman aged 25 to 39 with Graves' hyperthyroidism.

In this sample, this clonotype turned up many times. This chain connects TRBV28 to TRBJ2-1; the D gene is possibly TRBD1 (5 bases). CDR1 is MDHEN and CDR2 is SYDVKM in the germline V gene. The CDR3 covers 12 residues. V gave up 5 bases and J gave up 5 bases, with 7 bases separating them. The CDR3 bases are TGTGCCAGCAGTAAGGGGCACAATGAGCAGTTCTTC. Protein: CASSKGHNEQFF.

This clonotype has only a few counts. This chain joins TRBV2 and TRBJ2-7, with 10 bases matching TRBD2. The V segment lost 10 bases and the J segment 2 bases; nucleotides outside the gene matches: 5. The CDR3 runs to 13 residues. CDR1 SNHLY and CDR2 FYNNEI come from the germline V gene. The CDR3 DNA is TGTGCCATCCGGACTAGCGGCACCTACGAGCAGTACTTC. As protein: CAIRTSGTYEQYF.

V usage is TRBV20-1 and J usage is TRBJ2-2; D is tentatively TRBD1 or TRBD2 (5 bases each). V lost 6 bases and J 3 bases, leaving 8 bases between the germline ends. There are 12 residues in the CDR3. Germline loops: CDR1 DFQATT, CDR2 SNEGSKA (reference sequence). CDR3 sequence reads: CSARDDTGELFF. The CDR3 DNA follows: TGCAGTGCCAGGGACGACACCGGGGAGCTGTTTTTT.

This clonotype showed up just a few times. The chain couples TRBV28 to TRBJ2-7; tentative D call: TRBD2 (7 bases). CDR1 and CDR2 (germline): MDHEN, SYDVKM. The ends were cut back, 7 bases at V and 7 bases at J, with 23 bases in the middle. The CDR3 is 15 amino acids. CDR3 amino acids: CASTTAAEGGREQYF. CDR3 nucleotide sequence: TGTGCCAGCACCACTGCTGCTGAGGGGGGGAGGGAGCAGTACTTC.

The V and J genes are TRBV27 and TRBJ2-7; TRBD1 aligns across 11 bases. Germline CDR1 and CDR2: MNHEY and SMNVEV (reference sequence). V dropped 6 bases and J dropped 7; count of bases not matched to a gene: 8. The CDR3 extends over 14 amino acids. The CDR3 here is CASRPPGQGEEQYF. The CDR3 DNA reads TGTGCCAGCAGACCGCCGGGACAGGGGGAAGAGCAGTACTTC.

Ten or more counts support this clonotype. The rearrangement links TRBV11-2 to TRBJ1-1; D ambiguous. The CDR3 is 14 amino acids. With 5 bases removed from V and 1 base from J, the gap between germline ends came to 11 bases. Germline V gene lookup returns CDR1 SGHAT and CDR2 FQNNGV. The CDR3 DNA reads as TGTGCCAGCAGCCTACGGCGGGGGAACACTGAAGCTTTCTTT. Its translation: CASSLRRGNTEAFF.

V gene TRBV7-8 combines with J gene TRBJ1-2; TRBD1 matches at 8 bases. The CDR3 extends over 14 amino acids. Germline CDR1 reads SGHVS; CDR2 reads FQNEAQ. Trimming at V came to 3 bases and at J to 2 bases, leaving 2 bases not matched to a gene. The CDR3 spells CASSLDRDNYGYTF. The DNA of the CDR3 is TGTGCCAGCAGCTTGGACAGGGACAACTATGGCTACACCTTC.

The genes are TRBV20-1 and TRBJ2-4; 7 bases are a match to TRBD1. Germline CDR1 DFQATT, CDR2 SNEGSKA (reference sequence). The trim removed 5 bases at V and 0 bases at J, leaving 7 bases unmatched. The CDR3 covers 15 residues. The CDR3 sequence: CSAGTGAGAKNIQYF. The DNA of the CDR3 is TGCAGTGCTGGAACAGGGGCGGGAGCCAAAAACATTCAGTACTTC.

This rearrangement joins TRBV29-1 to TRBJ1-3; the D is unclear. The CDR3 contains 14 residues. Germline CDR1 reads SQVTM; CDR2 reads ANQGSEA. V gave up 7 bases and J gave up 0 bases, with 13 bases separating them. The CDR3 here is CSDLKVGSGNTIYF. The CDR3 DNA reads TGCAGCGACTTGAAAGTCGGCTCTGGAAACACCATATATTTT.

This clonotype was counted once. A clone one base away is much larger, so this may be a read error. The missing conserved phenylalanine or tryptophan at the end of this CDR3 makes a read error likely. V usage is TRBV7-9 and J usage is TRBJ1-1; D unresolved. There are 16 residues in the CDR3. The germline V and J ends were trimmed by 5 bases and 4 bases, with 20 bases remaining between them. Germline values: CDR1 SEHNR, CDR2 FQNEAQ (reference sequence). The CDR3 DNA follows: TGTGCCAGCAGCATTTTCTATCGGGAGGTGGGCACTGAAGCTTTCTGT. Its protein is CASSIFYREVGTEAFC.

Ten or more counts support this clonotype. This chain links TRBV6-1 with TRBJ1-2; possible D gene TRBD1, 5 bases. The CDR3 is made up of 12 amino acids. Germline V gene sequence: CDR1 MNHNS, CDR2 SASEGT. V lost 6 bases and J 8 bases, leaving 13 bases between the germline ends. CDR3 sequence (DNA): TGTGCCAGCAGAGACCCCGAGGGGGGCTACACCTTC. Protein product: CASRDPEGGYTF.

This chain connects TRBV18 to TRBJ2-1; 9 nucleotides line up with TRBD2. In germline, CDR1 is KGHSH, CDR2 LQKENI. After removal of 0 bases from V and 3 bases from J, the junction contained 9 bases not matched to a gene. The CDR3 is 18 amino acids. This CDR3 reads CASSPPEGGRALYNEQFF. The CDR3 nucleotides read TGTGCCAGCTCACCACCGGAGGGCGGGAGGGCCCTCTACAATGAGCAGTTCTTC.

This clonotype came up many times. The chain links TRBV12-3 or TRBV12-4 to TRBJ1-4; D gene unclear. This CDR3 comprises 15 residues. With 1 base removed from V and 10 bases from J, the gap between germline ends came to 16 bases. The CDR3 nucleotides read TGTGCCAGCAGTTTAGAGACACCTCCGGCTGGAAAACTGTTTTTT. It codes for CASSLETPPAGKLFF.